The entry below describes one T cell receptor (beta chain). Its antigen is unidentified. The data originate from a study of blood T cells in healthy people across ages. The donors, all healthy, were Caucasians living in Russia, aged about 6 to 100. Study-level points and caveats: Donor CMV status was unknown, possibly confounding expanded clonotype changes. Long-lived donors had more naive CD4+ cells and higher diversity than aged donors. It was held that the diversity estimates obtained from one million T cells were underestimates.

Germline lookup yields CDR1 SGHTA and CDR2 FQGTGA. J was trimmed by 2 bases and V by 5 bases; bases with no gene match: 7. The CDR3 extends over 15 amino acids. A second roughly 6 to 11 cycle PCR used barcoded and J-beta primers. TCRdb re-derived calls from the 5' RACE reads in MiXCR, one entry per CDR3 protein. The sample lists nearly 800,000 distinct CDR3 sequences, around three fifths occurring once. The specimen was blood. The receptor's source is a man aged 35 to 55 in good health. The genes are TRBV7-3 and TRBJ2-3, with 7 bases aligning to TRBD1. The CDR3 region has the DNA TGTGCCAGCAGCGATTCGGGACAGTTCACAGATACGCAGTATTTT. As protein: CASSDSGQFTDTQYF.